Only a few counts were recorded for the clone carrying this TCR beta chain. TCRdb ran MiXCR on the 5' RACE reads and lists one entry per CDR3 protein. The table has a few hundred thousand distinct CDR3 sequences, about 23% seen once. Per the germline V gene, CDR1 is SEHNR and CDR2 is FQNEAQ (reference sequence). The CDR3 has 15 residues. V shed 1 base and J shed 3 bases, with 13 bases lying between them. The data are from a study of T-cell memory formation after mild COVID-19. Turning to the study itself: TCR clusters were mostly donor specific.

The TCR sequence derives from an adult woman who had mild COVID-19 (a few samples of this study predate the infection). Cell type and time point are not known. The chain links TRBV7-9 to TRBJ2-7; D is ambiguous. Sequences were obtained from PBMCs or a T cell subset sorted from them (not recorded which). The chain's CDR3 is CASSLGGRPHYEQYF. The CDR3 nucleotides are TGTGCCAGCAGCTTAGGGGGAAGACCCCACTACGAGCAGTACTTC.